The clone carrying this T cell receptor beta chain was counted only a few times. Antigen specificity is unknown. This sample is drawn from a study of cytomegalovirus exposure and HLA in healthy donors. Study-wide context: Among the 400 or so donors who were genotyped, about 80% fell in the genetic ancestry cluster that is associated with self-reported Caucasian donors.

The J segment lost 0 bases and the V segment lost 9 bases, leaving 5 bases of the junction unmatched. CDR3 size: 14 residues. Germline CDR1 is LNHDA and CDR2 is SQIVND (reference sequence). The PCR employed 60 Vbeta primers together with 13 Jbeta primers. The protocol was immunoSEQ multiplex PCR, while the TCRdb copy is restricted to in-frame clones and leaves out a portion. Here the sample spans approximately 90,000 clones, over 55% being singletons. Study results and limitations: Roughly uniform depth of sequencing across donors was assumed in presence/absence analyses.

The source is a woman in her twenties or thirties in good health and CMV-seronegative. The chain joins TRBV19 to TRBJ1-5; 7 bases are a match to TRBD1. What was sequenced was PBMCs. DNA for the CDR3: TGTGCCAGGAACGGACAGGATAGCAATCAGCCCCAGCATTTT. Translated: CARNGQDSNQPQHF.